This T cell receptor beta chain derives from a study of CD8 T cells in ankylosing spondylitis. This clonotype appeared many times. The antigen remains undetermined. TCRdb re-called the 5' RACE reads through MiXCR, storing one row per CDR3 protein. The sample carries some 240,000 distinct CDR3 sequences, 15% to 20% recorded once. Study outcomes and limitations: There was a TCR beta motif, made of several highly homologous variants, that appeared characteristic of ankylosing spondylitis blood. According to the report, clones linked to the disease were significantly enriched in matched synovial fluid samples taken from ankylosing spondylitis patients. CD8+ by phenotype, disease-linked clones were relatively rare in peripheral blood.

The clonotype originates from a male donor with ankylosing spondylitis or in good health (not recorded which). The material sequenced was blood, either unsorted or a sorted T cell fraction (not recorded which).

CDR3 protein: CASSPAGYSNQPQHF. Here the CDR3 DNA reads TGTGCCAGCAGTCCAGCAGGTTATAGCAATCAGCCCCAGCATTTT. J is TRBJ1-5 and V is TRBV27, with D hard to call. This CDR3 has 15 amino acids. CDR1 is MNHEY, CDR2 SMNVEV, per germline (reference sequence). V dropped 5 bases and J dropped 0 bases, with 11 bases sitting between them.